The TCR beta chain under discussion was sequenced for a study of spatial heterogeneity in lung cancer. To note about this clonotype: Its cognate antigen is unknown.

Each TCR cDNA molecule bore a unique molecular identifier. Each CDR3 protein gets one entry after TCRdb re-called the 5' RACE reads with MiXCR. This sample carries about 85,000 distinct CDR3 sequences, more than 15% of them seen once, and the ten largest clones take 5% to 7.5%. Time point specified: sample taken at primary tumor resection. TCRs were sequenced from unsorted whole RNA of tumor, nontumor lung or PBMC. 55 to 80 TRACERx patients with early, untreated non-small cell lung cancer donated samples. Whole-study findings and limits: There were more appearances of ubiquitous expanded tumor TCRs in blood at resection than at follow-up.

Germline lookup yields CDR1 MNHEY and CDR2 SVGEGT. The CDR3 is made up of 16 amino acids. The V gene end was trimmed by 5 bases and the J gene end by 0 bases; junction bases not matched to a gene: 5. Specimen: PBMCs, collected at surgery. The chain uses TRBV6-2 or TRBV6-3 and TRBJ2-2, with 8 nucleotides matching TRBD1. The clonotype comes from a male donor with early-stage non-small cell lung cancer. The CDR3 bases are TGTGCCAGCAGTCCCAGGGGACAGGCGAACACCGGGGAGCTGTTTTTT. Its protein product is CASSPRGQANTGELFF.